What follows are 10 T cell receptor beta chains derived from one specimen sequenced in a study of T-cell reconstitution after alpha-beta-depleted transplantation in children. Unique molecular identifiers were used in preparing the TCRbeta library. TCRdb recomputed calls from the PCR reads with MiXCR, one row per CDR3 protein. The table records 140,000 or so distinct CDR3 sequences, around 9% of them present only once. The specimen comprised PBMCs, mostly from graft donor cells, sampled 180 days after TCRalphabeta/CD19-depleted stem cell transplant. The receptors come from a female patient aged 2 to 10 who had a stem cell transplant for congenital amegakaryocytic thrombocytopenia, so the T cells may come from the graft donor.

This clonotype showed up just a few times. The chain employs TRBV4-1 and TRBJ2-7, with 8 nucleotides matching TRBD1. CDR1 and CDR2 (germline): MGHRA, YSYEKL. This CDR3 is built from 16 residues. Trimming cost V 4 bases and J 6 bases; bases outside gene matches: 14. CDR3 coding DNA: TGCGCCAGCAGCCGTTCGACTGACAGGGGAAAAGCCGAGCAGTACTTC. It yields the protein CASSRSTDRGKAEQYF.

The table lists this clonotype with many counts. The genes are TRBV7-8 and TRBJ1-4; no definite D call. Germline loops: CDR1 SGHVS, CDR2 FQNEAQ. This CDR3 is 13 amino acids long. The V and J ends lost 5 bases and 7 bases respectively, with 11 bases between them. The CDR3 loop reads CASSPPIGEKLFF. In DNA, the CDR3 is TGTGCCAGCAGCCCTCCTATCGGTGAAAAACTGTTTTTT. The full variable domain, completed using reference TRBV7-8 and TRBJ1-4, is GAGVSQSPRYKVAKRGQDVALRCDPISGHVSLFWYQQALGQGPEFLTYFQNEAQLDKSGLPSDRFFAERPEGSVSTLKIQRTQQEDSAVYLCASSPPIGEKLFFGSGTQLSVL.

There are many counts of this clonotype. The CDR3: CASSEGLAAGQQYF. CDR3 DNA: TGCGCCAGCAGCGAGGGACTAGCGGCTGGGCAGCAGTACTTC. This chain uses TRBV5-1 with TRBJ2-7; 11 nucleotides line up with TRBD2. Trimming took 4 bases from V and 8 from J; bases not matched to a gene: 8. This CDR3 comprises 14 residues. Germline loops: CDR1 SGHRS, CDR2 YFSETQ. Full variable domain (outside the CDR3, taken from reference TRBV5-1 and TRBJ2-7): KAGVTQTPRYLIKTRGQQVTLSCSPISGHRSVSWYQQTPGQGLQFLFEYFSETQRNKGNFPGRFSGRQFSNSRSEMNVSTLELGDSALYLCASSEGLAAGQQYFGPGTRLTVT.

This clonotype was seen at least ten times. V and J are TRBV20-1 and TRBJ1-4; 7 positions match TRBD1. CDR1 is DFQATT and CDR2 is SNEGSKA in the germline V gene (reference sequence). The CDR3 extends over 16 amino acids. V lost 3 bases, J lost 8 bases, and 15 bases stayed unmatched. The CDR3, as DNA: TGCAGTGCTAGTGGGGCATCCCGGGACAGCAAGGAAAAACTGTTTTTT. It translates to CSASGASRDSKEKLFF.

This clonotype appeared many times. The J gene is TRBJ1-1, the V gene TRBV12-3 or TRBV12-4, with no clear D. Trimming cost V 6 bases and J 0 bases, with 8 bases left between them. The CDR3 loop spans 13 amino acids. Written as DNA, the CDR3 is TGTGCCAGCAGCCCGGACCTGAACACTGAAGCTTTCTTT. As protein: CASSPDLNTEAFF.

This clonotype occurred many times. The chain recombines TRBV12-3 or TRBV12-4 with TRBJ1-5, with D maybe TRBD1 (5 bases). The V end lost 3 bases, the J end lost 1 base, and 10 bases lay between the germline ends. The CDR3 is 15 residues long. CDR3 residues: CASSLGGGSNQPQHF. CDR3 nucleotides: TGTGCCAGCAGTTTGGGGGGGGGGAGCAATCAGCCCCAGCATTTT.

This clonotype came up many times. The CDR3 here is CASSFGVRRERTGELFF. CDR3 nucleotide sequence: TGTGCCAGCAGTTTCGGAGTTCGGCGGGAGAGGACCGGGGAGCTGTTTTTT. V is TRBV12-3 or TRBV12-4 and J is TRBJ2-2, with TRBD2 matching over 7 bases. The CDR3 is 17 residues long. V was pared by 3 bases and J by 5 bases, with 12 bases of the junction left unmatched.

This clonotype was recorded at least ten times. The chain carries TRBV12-3 or TRBV12-4 and TRBJ2-5; D remains ambiguous. This CDR3 region has 11 residues. V lost 5 bases and J 5 bases, leaving 6 bases between the germline ends. CDR3 region: CASSVGETQYF. The DNA for the CDR3 is TGTGCCAGCAGTGTAGGGGAGACCCAGTACTTC.

This clonotype was seen repeatedly, ten times or more. This sequence joins TRBV20-1 and TRBJ1-6, with 10 bases fitting TRBD1. Germline V gene data show CDR1 as DFQATT and CDR2 as SNEGSKA (reference sequence). Losses at the gene ends were 8 bases for V and 11 bases for J; bases not matched to a gene: 6. The CDR3 runs 12 residues. The CDR3 sequence: CSPRDRGAPLHF. CDR3 coding DNA: TGCAGTCCTCGGGACAGGGGAGCACCCCTCCACTTT.

Many counts were recorded for this clonotype. The rearrangement links TRBV12-3 or TRBV12-4 to TRBJ2-5, with no clear D. Trimming pared 0 bases from V and 2 bases from J, leaving 10 bases between. The CDR3 runs 15 residues. The DNA of the CDR3 is TGTGCCAGCAGTTTAGCGCTGGGCTTTCAAGAGACCCAGTACTTC. Amino acids: CASSLALGFQETQYF.